A selection of T cell receptor beta chains follows, all from one sample in a study of T cell responses to AZD1222 COVID-19 vaccine. Generated by immunoSEQ multiplex PCR, the TCRdb table keeps only in-frame clones and is missing some. This table has about 130,000 clones, roughly 93% appearing once. The sample consisted of peripheral blood, taken on day 0 of AZD1222 vaccination. Source of these receptors: an adult in good health. CDR3s include the opening cysteine and the closing phenylalanine or tryptophan. A D gene is named only where the DNA matches it firmly. The size of a clone is reported for some rows only, either as once, few or many, or as a class for expanded clones.

-	TRBJ1-2	TRBV5-1	few	CASSSGTGGVGYTF	TGCGCCAGCAGCTCGGGTACGGGGGGCGTTGGCTACACCTTC
-	TRBJ2-4	TRBV19	-	CASTAERGMLAKNIQYF	TGTGCCAGTACCGCAGAGCGAGGGATGCTAGCCAAAAACATTCAGTACTTC
-	TRBJ2-1	TRBV29-1	-	CSVEPGGRLYNEQFF	TGCAGCGTTGAACCTGGAGGCAGGCTATACAATGAGCAGTTCTTC
-	TRBJ2-1	TRBV6-5	-	CASGVGDEQFF	TGTGCCAGCGGAGTAGGTGATGAGCAGTTCTTC
-	TRBJ2-1	TRBV19	-	CASMDSSSYNEQFF	TGTGCCAGTATGGATTCAAGCTCCTACAATGAGCAGTTCTTC
TRBD1	TRBJ1-1	TRBV11-1	once	CASSITTGKNTEAFF	TGTGCCAGCAGCATAACGACAGGGAAGAACACTGAAGCTTTCTTT
-	TRBJ1-6	TRBV18	-	CASSPRAGNRNSPLHF	TGTGCCAGCTCACCACGGGCAGGGAATCGTAATTCACCCCTCCACTTT
-	TRBJ2-2	TRBV5-1	-	CASGVDLDTGELFF	TGCGCCAGCGGGGTGGACTTGGACACCGGGGAGCTGTTTTTT
TRBD1	TRBJ1-3	TRBV30	once	CACAITGGSSGTIYF	TGTGCCTGTGCTATAACAGGGGGGTCGAGTGGCACCATATATTTT
-	TRBJ1-4	TRBV7-9	-	CGGVNEVEKLFF	TGTGGAGGGGTCAACGAGGTTGAAAAACTGTTTTTT
-	TRBJ2-7	TRBV27	-	CASSLSMRLYEQYF	TGTGCCAGCAGTTTATCGATGCGGCTTTACGAGCAGTACTTC
-	TRBJ1-2	TRBV27	-	CASSFGPDFYGYTF	TGTGCCAGCAGTTTCGGGCCGGACTTTTATGGCTACACCTTC
-	TRBJ2-7	TRBV10-3	-	CAISERQAYEQYF	TGTGCCATCAGCGAACGACAGGCCTACGAGCAGTACTTC
TRBD1	TRBJ1-2	TRBV4-3	-	CASSQGTESNYGYTF	TGCGCCAGCAGCCAGGGGACAGAATCTAACTATGGCTACACCTTC
-	TRBJ1-1	TRBV11-2	-	CASSPRRLNTEAFF	TGTGCCAGCAGCCCGCGGAGATTGAACACTGAAGCTTTCTTT
TRBD2	TRBJ2-3	TRBV2	-	CASSDKGLRSGGTDTQYF	TGTGCCAGCAGTGATAAGGGGTTAAGAAGCGGGGGCACAGATACGCAGTATTTT
-	TRBJ1-3	TRBV7-9	once	CASSFLGAAGNTIYF	TGTGCCAGCAGCTTCCTGGGGGCGGCTGGAAACACCATATATTTT
-	TRBJ1-1	TRBV12-3/TRBV12-4	once	CASSFVNTEAFF	TGTGCCAGCAGTTTCGTGAACACTGAAGCTTTCTTT
-	TRBJ2-2	TRBV2	-	CASKGSYTGELFF	TGTGCCAGCAAAGGCAGCTACACCGGGGAGCTGTTTTTT
-	TRBJ2-1	TRBV9	-	CASSERGEADNEQFF	TGTGCCAGCAGCGAGAGGGGGGAGGCTGACAATGAGCAGTTCTTC
-	TRBJ2-1	TRBV15	-	CATSRDVQAYNEQFF	TGTGCCACCAGCAGAGATGTCCAGGCTTACAATGAGCAGTTCTTC
-	TRBJ1-5	TRBV30	-	CAWSVHRGTEPQHF	TGTGCCTGGAGTGTACATCGGGGTACGGAGCCCCAGCATTTT
TRBD1	TRBJ1-5	TRBV30	-	CAWSRGQVNQPQHF	TGTGCCTGGAGTAGGGGACAGGTCAATCAGCCCCAGCATTTT
-	TRBJ1-1	TRBV19	-	CASSIRGNTEAFF	TGTGCCAGTAGTATCAGAGGGAACACTGAAGCTTTCTTT
-	TRBJ1-5	TRBV11-2	-	CASSLGEYSNQPQHF	TGTGCCAGCAGCTTAGGAGAGTATAGCAATCAGCCCCAGCATTTT
-	TRBJ1-4	TRBV7-9	-	CASSLTTSVGEKLFF	TGTGCCAGCAGCTTAACCACATCGGTCGGAGAAAAACTGTTTTTT
-	TRBJ1-6	TRBV2	-	CASSEARGSRTYNSPLHF	TGTGCCAGCAGTGAAGCTCGGGGGTCGAGAACCTATAATTCACCCCTCCACTTT
TRBD2	TRBJ2-5	TRBV9	-	CASSVGTVGTSGQETQYF	TGTGCCAGCAGCGTAGGTACAGTGGGGACTAGCGGACAAGAGACCCAGTACTTC
-	TRBJ1-2	TRBV24-1	-	CATSDHSGAGGYTF	TGTGCCACCAGTGATCACTCAGGGGCGGGTGGCTACACCTTC
-	TRBJ2-2	TRBV9	-	CASSVAVNTGELFF	TGTGCCAGCAGCGTAGCGGTGAACACCGGGGAGCTGTTTTTT
-	TRBJ2-3	TRBV4-3	-	CASSPPMCVGVVPSTDTQYF	TGCGCCAGCAGCCCCCCAATGTGCGTGGGGGTTGTACCGAGCACAGATACGCAGTATTTT
TRBD1	TRBJ1-6	TRBV5-1	-	CASSVGQPNGDNSPLHF	TGCGCCAGCAGCGTGGGACAGCCCAATGGAGATAATTCACCCCTCCACTTT
-	TRBJ2-1	TRBV6-5	-	CASSYSEGVNEQFF	TGTGCCAGCAGTTACTCGGAGGGCGTAAATGAGCAGTTCTTC
TRBD1	TRBJ1-5	TRBV2	-	CASKKGQGEVYSNQPQHF	TGTGCCAGCAAAAAAGGACAGGGGGAAGTTTATAGCAATCAGCCCCAGCATTTT
TRBD1	TRBJ1-5	TRBV18	-	CASSLSGGNQPQHF	TGTGCCAGCTCACTCTCAGGGGGAAATCAGCCCCAGCATTTT
-	TRBJ1-2	TRBV4-2	once	CASSQDKNTNYGYTF	TGTGCCAGCAGCCAAGATAAGAATACGAACTATGGCTACACCTTC
TRBD1	TRBJ2-3	TRBV24-1	once	CATSTGATDTQYF	TGTGCCACCAGTACAGGGGCCACAGATACGCAGTATTTT
-	TRBJ1-3	TRBV4-1	-	CASSAASGNTIYF	TGCGCCAGCAGCGCGGCGTCTGGAAACACCATATATTTT
-	TRBJ2-3	TRBV5-1	-	CASSLRLVGGDTQYF	TGCGCCAGCAGCTTGAGACTAGTAGGTGGAGATACGCAGTATTTT
-	TRBJ1-4	TRBV16	-	CASSQSIGGHEKLFF	TGTGCCAGCAGCCAATCGATCGGGGGGCATGAAAAACTGTTTTTT
-	TRBJ1-2	TRBV29-1	-	CSVGGLSPYGYTF	TGCAGCGTTGGCGGCCTTTCTCCATATGGCTACACCTTC
-	TRBJ1-2	TRBV11-3	-	CASSSSTGTGYTF	TGTGCCAGCAGCTCCTCTACCGGGACAGGCTACACCTTC
TRBD1	TRBJ1-2	TRBV28	-	CASSKGTALAYGYTF	TGTGCCAGCAGTAAAGGGACAGCCCTAGCCTATGGCTACACCTTC
-	TRBJ1-2	TRBV7-9	-	CASSLEARGGYTF	TGTGCCAGCAGCTTAGAGGCCCGGGGAGGCTACACCTTC
TRBD2	TRBJ2-1	TRBV28	-	CASSNPSSGRAHEQFF	TGTGCCAGCAGTAACCCATCTAGCGGGAGGGCCCATGAGCAGTTCTTC
TRBD1	TRBJ1-4	TRBV28	once	CASRDRGSEKLFF	TGTGCCAGCAGGGACAGGGGAAGTGAAAAACTGTTTTTT
-	TRBJ1-1	TRBV5-1	-	CASSLTLGLMNTEAFF	TGCGCCAGCAGCTTAACCCTCGGACTGATGAACACTGAAGCTTTCTTT